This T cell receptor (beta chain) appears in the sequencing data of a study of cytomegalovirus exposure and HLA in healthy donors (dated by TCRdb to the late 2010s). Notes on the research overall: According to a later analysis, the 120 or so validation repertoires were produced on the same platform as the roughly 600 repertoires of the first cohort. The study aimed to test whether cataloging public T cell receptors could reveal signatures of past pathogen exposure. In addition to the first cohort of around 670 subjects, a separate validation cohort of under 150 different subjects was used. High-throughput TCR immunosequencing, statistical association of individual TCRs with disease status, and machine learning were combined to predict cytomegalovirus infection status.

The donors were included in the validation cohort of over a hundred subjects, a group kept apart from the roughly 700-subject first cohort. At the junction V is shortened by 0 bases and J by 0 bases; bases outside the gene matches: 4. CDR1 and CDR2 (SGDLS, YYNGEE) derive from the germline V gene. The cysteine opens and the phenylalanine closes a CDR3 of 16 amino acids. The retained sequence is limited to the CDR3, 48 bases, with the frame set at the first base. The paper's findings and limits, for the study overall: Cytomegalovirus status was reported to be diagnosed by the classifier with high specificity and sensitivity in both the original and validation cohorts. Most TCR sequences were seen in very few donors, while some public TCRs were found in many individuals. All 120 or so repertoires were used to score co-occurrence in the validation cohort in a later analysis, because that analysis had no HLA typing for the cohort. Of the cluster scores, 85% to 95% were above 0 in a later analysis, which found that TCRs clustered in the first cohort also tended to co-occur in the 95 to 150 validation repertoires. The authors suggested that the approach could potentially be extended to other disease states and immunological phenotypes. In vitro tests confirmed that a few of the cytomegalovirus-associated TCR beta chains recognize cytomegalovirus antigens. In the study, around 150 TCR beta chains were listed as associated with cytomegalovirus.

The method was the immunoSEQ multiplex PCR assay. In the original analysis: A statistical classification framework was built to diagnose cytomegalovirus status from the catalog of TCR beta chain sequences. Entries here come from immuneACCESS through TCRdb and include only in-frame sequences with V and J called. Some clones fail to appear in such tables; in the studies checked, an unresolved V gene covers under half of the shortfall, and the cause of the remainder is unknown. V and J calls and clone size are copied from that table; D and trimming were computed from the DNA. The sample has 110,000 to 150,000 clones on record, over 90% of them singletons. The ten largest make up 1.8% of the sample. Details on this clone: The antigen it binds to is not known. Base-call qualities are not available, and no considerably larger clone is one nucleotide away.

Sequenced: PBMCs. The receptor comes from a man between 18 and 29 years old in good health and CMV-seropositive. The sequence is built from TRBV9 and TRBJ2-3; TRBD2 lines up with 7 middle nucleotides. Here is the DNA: TGTGCCAGCAGCGTAGAGGCTAGCGGTAGCACAGATACGCAGTATTTT. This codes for CASSVEASGSTDTQYF.